Included here is one TCR beta chain sequence, with context. V lost 5 bases and J lost 4; bases outside the gene matches: 8. The germline gives CDR1 LNHDA, CDR2 SQIVND (reference sequence). This CDR3 spans 15 amino acids. Original methodology: Amplification of reference gene primers was used by the study to estimate nucleated cell counts. Measured with immunoSEQ multiplex PCR; TCRdb has only the in-frame clones, and not every one. V, J and clone size were drawn from that table, and D and trimming were deduced from the DNA. This sample has about 290,000 clones, with 70% to 90% found just once. This sample was included in a study of blood T cell repertoires in COVID-19. About the study: COVID-19 samples from acute and convalescent phases originated in the United States, Italy and Spain. The cDNA or gDNA used as material had been derived from T cells, B-cell-depleted T cells, or PBMCs.

Sequencing was performed on peripheral blood. The chain carries TRBV19 and TRBJ2-1; TRBD1 agrees at 7 bases. The TCR was taken from a woman in her 30s with active or convalescent COVID-19. CDR3 in amino acids: CASSFEGATYNEQFF. Here the CDR3 DNA reads TGTGCCAGTAGTTTTGAGGGGGCGACGTACAATGAGCAGTTCTTC.